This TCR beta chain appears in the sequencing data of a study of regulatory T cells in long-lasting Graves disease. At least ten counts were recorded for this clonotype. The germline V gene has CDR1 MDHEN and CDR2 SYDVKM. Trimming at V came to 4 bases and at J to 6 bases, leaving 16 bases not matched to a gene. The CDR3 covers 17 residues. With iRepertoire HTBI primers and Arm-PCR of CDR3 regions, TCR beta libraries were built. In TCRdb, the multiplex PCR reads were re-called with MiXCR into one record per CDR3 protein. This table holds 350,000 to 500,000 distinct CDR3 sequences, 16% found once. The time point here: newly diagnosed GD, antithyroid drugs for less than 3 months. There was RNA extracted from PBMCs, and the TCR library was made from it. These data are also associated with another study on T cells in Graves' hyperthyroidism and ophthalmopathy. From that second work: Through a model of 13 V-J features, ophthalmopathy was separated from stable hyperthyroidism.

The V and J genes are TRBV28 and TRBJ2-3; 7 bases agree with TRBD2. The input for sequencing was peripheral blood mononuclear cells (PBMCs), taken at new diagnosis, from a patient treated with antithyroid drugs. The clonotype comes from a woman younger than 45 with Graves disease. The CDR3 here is CASSSPQGLAVRDTQYF. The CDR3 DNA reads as TGTGCCAGCAGTTCCCCTCAAGGGCTAGCGGTCCGGGATACGCAGTATTTT.